This T cell receptor (beta chain) was documented in a study of blood T cell repertoires in COVID-19. Study details: The origin of the acute and convalescent COVID-19 samples was the United States, Italy and Spain.

The CDR3 sequence is 15 residues long. Trimming removed 5 bases at V and 9 bases at J, with 20 bases between. Looked up from germline, CDR1 is MNHEY and CDR2 is SVGAGI. Original handling: Estimation of nucleated cell counts relied on the amplification of reference gene primers. TCRdb's copy holds only in-frame clones and misses some; the assay was immunoSEQ multiplex PCR. Clonal size and the V and J genes are those of that table, whereas D and trimming came from the DNA. This table holds around 190,000 clones, around nine tenths found once. The source material was peripheral blood. The TCR was taken from a human donor in a cohort sampled during active COVID-19. The genes are TRBV6-5 and TRBJ2-1, with D unclear. The CDR3 sequence is CASSSSISYSSEQFF. CDR3 bases: TGTGCCAGCAGTAGCTCTATATCCTACTCCTCTGAGCAGTTCTTC.